This TCR beta chain was sequenced for a study of blood T cell repertoires in COVID-19. Looking at the study overall: From T cells, B-cell-depleted T cells, or PBMCs came the material, which was cDNA or gDNA.

CDR1 MNHEY and CDR2 SVGAGI come from the germline V gene. The V segment lost 6 bases and the J segment 9 bases; nucleotides outside the gene matches: 7. This CDR3 has 14 residues. Profiled with immunoSEQ multiplex PCR; TCRdb holds only in-frame clones, not every one. The repertoire consists of about 270,000 clones, with approximately 86% occurring once and the leading ten covering 8.5% to 9%. The chain uses TRBV6-5 and TRBJ2-1; 11 bases map to TRBD2. This sequence was found in a man between 40 and 49 years old with active or convalescent COVID-19. The sequencing sample was made of peripheral blood. CDR3 nucleotide sequence: TGTGCCAGCAGCTGGGGGACTAGCGGAGTTGAGCAGTTCTTC. Translation gives CASSWGTSGVEQFF.